This TCR beta chain was obtained from a study of CD8 T cells in Susac syndrome. A single count supports this clonotype. V gave up 3 bases and J gave up 6 bases, with 12 bases separating them. The CDR3 is 14 amino acids. RNA, at about 0.45 to 1 ug, was reverse transcribed with random hexamers. TCRdb used MiXCR to reprocess the immunoSEQ multiplex PCR reads, holding one entry per CDR3 protein. This table has about 76,000 distinct CDR3 sequences, more than 85% appearing once. Material for sequencing was CD8+ T cells from PBMCs. This receptor was taken from a human donor with multiple sclerosis. The chain recombines TRBV12-3 or TRBV12-4 with TRBJ1-5; D ambiguous. The CDR3 here is CASSFYRTRQPQHF. The CDR3, as DNA: TGTGCCAGCAGTTTTTATCGGACCCGTCAGCCCCAGCATTTT.